This entry describes one TCR beta chain. Its antigen is not identified. In germline, CDR1 is SGHTA, CDR2 FQGTGA. This CDR3 spans 15 amino acids. V was cut by 5 bases and J by 0 bases, with 11 bases left in between. Data came from immunoSEQ multiplex PCR; TCRdb stores just in-frame clones and leaves some out. This table has around 80,000 clones, under 85% appearing once. The entry originates in a study of OX40 agonist ivuxolimab in advanced cancers. Study as a whole: Each dose-escalation patient presented with hepatocellular carcinoma, melanoma, renal cell or head and neck cancer.

Study-wide results and caveats: The investigators did not determine what antigen specificity the expanded peripheral T cells had. Individuals who were partial responders at 0.1-3.0 mg/kg had clonal expansion that ranked among the lowest. Among the nonresponders, some also had low normalized T-cell clonal expansion.

The chain couples TRBV7-3 to TRBJ2-1, with D uncertain. This receptor was identified in an adult with an advanced solid tumor such as melanoma, head and neck, liver or kidney cancer. The source material was CD4+ or CD8+ T cells sorted from blood, sampled in a trial of the OX40 agonist ivuxolimab. The DNA for the CDR3 is TGTGCCAGCAGCCCCCAAGCGAGCTCCTACAATGAGCAGTTCTTC. Its translation: CASSPQASSYNEQFF. Based on the CDR3 plus reference TRBV7-3 and TRBJ2-1, the full variable domain is GAGVSQTPSNKVTEKGKYVELRCDPISGHTALYWYRQSLGQGPEFLIYFQGTGAADDSGLPNDRFFAVRPEGSVSTLKIQRTERGDSAVYLCASSPQASSYNEQFFGPGTRLTVL.